This T cell receptor (beta chain) was retrieved from a study of CD8 T cells in Susac syndrome. cDNA came from roughly 0.5 to 1 ug RNA primed by random hexamers. TCRdb passed the immunoSEQ multiplex PCR reads through MiXCR, listing each CDR3 protein once. The table includes about 300,000 distinct CDR3 sequences, approximately 85% detected once. This CDR3 has 15 residues. Germline lookup yields CDR1 MNHEY and CDR2 SMNVEV (reference sequence). The V end lost 3 bases, the J end lost 4 bases, and 16 bases lay between the germline ends. The specimen was CD8+ T cells from PBMCs. This clonotype originated in a human donor with multiple sclerosis. The chain is built from TRBV27 and TRBJ2-7, with D perhaps TRBD2 (7 bases). CDR3 DNA sequence: TGTGCCAGCAGTTTGGGGGCGGGGGTCCCTTACGAGCAGTACTTC. Translating it yields CASSLGAGVPYEQYF.